Listed here is a single T cell receptor (beta chain). Its antigen remains unidentified. The PCR ran on 60 Vbeta and 13 Jbeta primers. Some clones are missing from TCRdb's copy, which holds only in-frame ones; the method was immunoSEQ multiplex PCR. The data show under 130,000 clones, 70% seen once. This specimen belongs to a study of cytomegalovirus exposure and HLA in healthy donors. Findings and limits, study-wide: The sole available immune exposure information was CMV serostatus.

The sample consisted of PBMCs. The source of this sequence is a middle-aged man in good health and CMV-seropositive.

CDR3 sequence reads: CASSVGSSETQYF. The DNA for the CDR3 is TGTGCCAGCAGCGTGGGCAGCTCGGAGACCCAGTACTTC. This chain connects TRBV9 to TRBJ2-5; no reliable D call. Trimming took 2 bases from V and 5 from J, leaving 10 bases between them. This CDR3 spans 13 amino acids. Germline V CDR1 and CDR2: SGDLS, YYNGEE.